A selection of T cell receptor beta chains follows, all from one sample in a study of shared clonotypes between healthy human individuals. Using immunoSEQ multiplex PCR, the repertoire was profiled, and TCRdb retains in-frame clones only, with some absent. This sample has about 450,000 clones, with around 79% found just once. Input material: PBMCs. These receptors were obtained from a woman aged 40 to 50 in good health. Some clones in this sample may be carry-over from other donors' samples. The conserved cysteine and the conserved F or W are not part of the CDR3 here. Not every row has a clone size; where given, it reads once, few, many or a size class.

V gene: TRBV30; J gene: TRBJ2-2; clone size: once; CDR3 protein: AWGLGGSNTGELF
V gene: TRBV5-1; J gene: TRBJ2-2; clone size: many; CDR3 protein: ASSLAQSTGELF
V gene: TRBV19; J gene: TRBJ2-7; clone size: -; CDR3 protein: ASSIMAGANHEQY
V gene: TRBV9; J gene: TRBJ2-5; clone size: -; CDR3 protein: ASSLAGLGQETQY
V gene: TRBV29-1; J gene: TRBJ2-1; clone size: -; CDR3 protein: SVGEGYNEQF
V gene: TRBV28; J gene: TRBJ2-5; clone size: -; CDR3 protein: ASTMTGRETQY
V gene: TRBV27; J gene: TRBJ1-2; clone size: -; CDR3 protein: ASSSGTAVYT
V gene: TRBV15; J gene: TRBJ1-2; clone size: -; CDR3 protein: ATSRVIQADGYT
V gene: TRBV7-2; J gene: TRBJ2-3; clone size: -; CDR3 protein: ASSLVGTRLSEIEQY
V gene: TRBV2; J gene: TRBJ2-7; clone size: -; CDR3 protein: ASSEGSFYEQY
V gene: TRBV7-9; J gene: TRBJ2-6; clone size: few; CDR3 protein: ASSLSRGSGANVLT
V gene: TRBV13; J gene: TRBJ2-7; clone size: once; CDR3 protein: ASTTFDFSYEQY
V gene: TRBV7-8; J gene: TRBJ2-7; clone size: -; CDR3 protein: ASSLDHRGTSGRREQY
V gene: TRBV6-5; J gene: TRBJ2-2; clone size: -; CDR3 protein: ASSPTRYTGELF
V gene: TRBV30; J gene: TRBJ1-3; clone size: -; CDR3 protein: AWSEYVGHGSGNTIY
V gene: TRBV9; J gene: -; clone size: -; CDR3 protein: ASSVGQRSYEQY
V gene: TRBV18; J gene: TRBJ2-7; clone size: -; CDR3 protein: ASSPPVGAYEQY
V gene: TRBV5-1; J gene: TRBJ1-2; clone size: once; CDR3 protein: ASSLDPASYGYT
V gene: TRBV30; J gene: TRBJ1-1; clone size: -; CDR3 protein: AWRGGAVRGAF
V gene: TRBV5-5; J gene: TRBJ2-7; clone size: -; CDR3 protein: ASSLVGRGPGYEQY
V gene: TRBV5-4; J gene: TRBJ2-5; clone size: few; CDR3 protein: ASSRGSGGETQY
V gene: TRBV5-6; J gene: TRBJ1-4; clone size: -; CDR3 protein: ASSYGAWDEKLF
V gene: TRBV19; J gene: TRBJ2-6; clone size: -; CDR3 protein: ASSIVSLQGWTGANVLT
V gene: TRBV28; J gene: TRBJ1-1; clone size: -; CDR3 protein: ARGGLDTEAF
V gene: TRBV4-1; J gene: TRBJ2-7; clone size: -; CDR3 protein: ASSQGRTSGRGYEQY
V gene: TRBV29-1; J gene: TRBJ1-5; clone size: -; CDR3 protein: SVGRGVDQPQH
V gene: TRBV30; J gene: TRBJ1-2; clone size: many; CDR3 protein: AWSEMTHYGYT
V gene: TRBV30; J gene: TRBJ1-4; clone size: -; CDR3 protein: AWSVEAGDEKLF
V gene: TRBV5-1; J gene: TRBJ2-2; clone size: -; CDR3 protein: ASSLEGTGELF
V gene: TRBV28; J gene: TRBJ2-7; clone size: -; CDR3 protein: ASSLLAGEYEQY
V gene: TRBV29-1; J gene: TRBJ2-3; clone size: -; CDR3 protein: SVSRGTYTDTQY
V gene: TRBV10-1; J gene: TRBJ2-5; clone size: -; CDR3 protein: ASSEFRGSLGETQY
V gene: TRBV2; J gene: TRBJ1-1; clone size: -; CDR3 protein: ASSAQGLNTEAF
V gene: TRBV5-6; J gene: TRBJ1-5; clone size: once; CDR3 protein: ASSLFVATPPNQPQH
V gene: TRBV9; J gene: TRBJ2-1; clone size: -; CDR3 protein: ASSVGLGSYNEQF
V gene: TRBV7-9; J gene: TRBJ1-1; clone size: -; CDR3 protein: ASSPRTGARGHTEAF
V gene: TRBV6-5; J gene: TRBJ2-2; clone size: -; CDR3 protein: ASTHGNTGELF
V gene: TRBV11-2; J gene: TRBJ2-7; clone size: few; CDR3 protein: ASSLSVGYIYEQY
V gene: TRBV4-1; J gene: TRBJ2-5; clone size: -; CDR3 protein: ASSQHGTGGETQY
V gene: TRBV5-4; J gene: -; clone size: -; CDR3 protein: ASSLGQHYEQY
V gene: TRBV5-1; J gene: TRBJ2-3; clone size: -; CDR3 protein: ASSPAGDTQY
V gene: TRBV7-9; J gene: TRBJ1-1; clone size: -; CDR3 protein: ASSSNRGGQQNTEAF
V gene: TRBV14; J gene: TRBJ2-7; clone size: -; CDR3 protein: ASSQVSGTAYEQY
V gene: TRBV27; J gene: TRBJ2-3; clone size: -; CDR3 protein: ASRKVGRTDTQY
V gene: TRBV5-1; J gene: TRBJ1-5; clone size: -; CDR3 protein: ASSLSPAGGGNQPQH
V gene: TRBV5-4; J gene: TRBJ2-3; clone size: -; CDR3 protein: ASSLDSGSTDTQY
V gene: TRBV2; J gene: TRBJ2-7; clone size: -; CDR3 protein: ASSDNRGREQY
V gene: TRBV21-1; J gene: TRBJ1-1; clone size: -; CDR3 protein: ASGTNLRDSEAF
V gene: TRBV2; J gene: TRBJ1-1; clone size: -; CDR3 protein: ASNQQGNTEAF
V gene: TRBV10-3; J gene: TRBJ1-2; clone size: -; CDR3 protein: AVTGTGNDGYT
V gene: TRBV27; J gene: TRBJ2-6; clone size: -; CDR3 protein: ASSFTYRGERFSGANVLT
V gene: TRBV7-9; J gene: TRBJ1-2; clone size: -; CDR3 protein: ASSLGQHYGYT
V gene: TRBV15; J gene: TRBJ2-5; clone size: -; CDR3 protein: ATSREGLAGHETQY
V gene: TRBV4-3; J gene: TRBJ2-1; clone size: -; CDR3 protein: ASSQGTSGMTGNEQF
V gene: TRBV5-1; J gene: TRBJ2-3; clone size: -; CDR3 protein: ASSLESGADTQY